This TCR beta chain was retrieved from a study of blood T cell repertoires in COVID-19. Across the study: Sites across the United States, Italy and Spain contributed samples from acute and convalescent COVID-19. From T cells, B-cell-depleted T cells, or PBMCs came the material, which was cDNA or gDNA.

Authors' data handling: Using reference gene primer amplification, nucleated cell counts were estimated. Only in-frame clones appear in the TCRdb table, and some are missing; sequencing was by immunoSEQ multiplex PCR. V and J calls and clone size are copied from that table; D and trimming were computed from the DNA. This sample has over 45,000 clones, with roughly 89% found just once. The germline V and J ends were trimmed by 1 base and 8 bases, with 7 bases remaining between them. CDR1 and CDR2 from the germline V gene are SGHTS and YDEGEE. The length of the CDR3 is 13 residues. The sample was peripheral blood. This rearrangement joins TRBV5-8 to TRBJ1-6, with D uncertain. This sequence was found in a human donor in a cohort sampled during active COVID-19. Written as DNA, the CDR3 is TGTGCCAGCAGCTTGCTTGCGGATTCACCCCTCCACTTT. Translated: CASSLLADSPLHF.